This T cell receptor beta chain was captured in a study of blood T cell repertoires in COVID-19. Study overall: Samples of COVID-19 (acute and convalescent) were obtained from the United States, Italy and Spain. T cells, B-cell-depleted T cells, or PBMCs supplied cDNA or gDNA.

Germline assignment: CDR1 KGHDR and CDR2 SFDVKD. V shed 11 bases, J shed 8 bases, and the junction held 21 bases outside the gene matches. CDR3 length: 17 amino acids. Methods used by the authors: Amplification from reference gene primers served as the basis for estimated nucleated cell counts. Sequencing was performed with immunoSEQ multiplex PCR; in TCRdb, only in-frame clones are kept and a portion is missing. From that table come the V and J calls and clone size; the DNA was used to work out D and trimming. The table lists 240,000 or so clones, 88% of them singletons. There are a few counts of this clone.

Sequencing was carried out using peripheral blood. The clonotype comes from a woman in her 40s who had recovered from COVID-19. The V call is TRBV24-1, the J call TRBJ2-1, with TRBD2 matching 9 bases. The CDR3 loop is CASGGSGRTGVGDEQFF. In DNA, the CDR3 is TGTGCCAGTGGCGGGAGCGGGAGGACCGGGGTGGGAGATGAGCAGTTCTTC.